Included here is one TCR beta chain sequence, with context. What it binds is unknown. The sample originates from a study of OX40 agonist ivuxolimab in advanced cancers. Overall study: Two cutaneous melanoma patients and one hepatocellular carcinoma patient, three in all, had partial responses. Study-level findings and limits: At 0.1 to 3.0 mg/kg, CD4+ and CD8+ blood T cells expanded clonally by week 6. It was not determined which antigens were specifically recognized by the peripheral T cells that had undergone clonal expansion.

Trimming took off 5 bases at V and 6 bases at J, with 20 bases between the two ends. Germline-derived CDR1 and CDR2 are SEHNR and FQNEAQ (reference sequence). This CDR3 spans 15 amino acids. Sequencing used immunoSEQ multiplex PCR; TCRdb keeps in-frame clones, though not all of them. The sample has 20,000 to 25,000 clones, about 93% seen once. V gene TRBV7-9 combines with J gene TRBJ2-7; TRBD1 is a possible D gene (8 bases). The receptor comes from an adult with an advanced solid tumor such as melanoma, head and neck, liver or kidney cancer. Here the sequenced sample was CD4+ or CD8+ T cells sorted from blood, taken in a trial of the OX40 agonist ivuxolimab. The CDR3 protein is CASSRSGTGASEQYF. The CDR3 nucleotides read TGTGCCAGCAGCAGAAGCGGGACAGGTGCGTCCGAGCAGTACTTC.